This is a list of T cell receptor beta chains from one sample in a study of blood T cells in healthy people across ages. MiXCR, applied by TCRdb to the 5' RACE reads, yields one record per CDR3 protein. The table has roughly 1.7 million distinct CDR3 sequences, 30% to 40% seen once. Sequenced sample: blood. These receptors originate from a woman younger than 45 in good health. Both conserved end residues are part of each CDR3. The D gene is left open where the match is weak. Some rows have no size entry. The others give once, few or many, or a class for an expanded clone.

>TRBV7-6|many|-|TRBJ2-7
TGTGCCAGCAGCGTCGGGCAGCTTGGTCCCCCTTACGAGCAGTACTTC
CASSVGQLGPPYEQYF
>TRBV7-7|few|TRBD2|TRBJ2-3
TGTGCCAGCAGCGCCCTAGCGGGGGGTCATACAGATACGCAGTATTTT
CASSALAGGHTDTQYF
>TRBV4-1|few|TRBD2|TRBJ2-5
TGCGCCAGCAGCCAAGCCTCGGTAGCGGGGGGCCAAGAGACCCAGTACTTC
CASSQASVAGGQETQYF
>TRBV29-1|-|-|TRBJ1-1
TGCAGCGCTGAAAAGAGAGGGGGAGGCACTGAAGCTTTCTTT
CSAEKRGGGTEAFF
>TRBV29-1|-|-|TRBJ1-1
TGCAGCGCCGAACCGGGCTTGGGCACTGAAGCTTTCTTT
CSAEPGLGTEAFF
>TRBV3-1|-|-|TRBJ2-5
TGTGCCAGCAGGCAAGAGGGCGGAGGGACCCAGTACTTC
CASRQEGGGTQYF
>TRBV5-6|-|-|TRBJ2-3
TGTGCCAGCAGCTTGGGCCCGGGGTTCCACCTCACTGATACGCAGTATTTT
CASSLGPGFHLTDTQYF
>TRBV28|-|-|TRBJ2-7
TGTGCCAGCAGTCGGGCAGTCTCTTACGAGCAGTACTTC
CASSRAVSYEQYF
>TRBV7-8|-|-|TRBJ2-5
TGTGCCAGCAGCTCCCACCTTGTCCAGGAAGAGACCCAGTACTTC
CASSSHLVQEETQYF
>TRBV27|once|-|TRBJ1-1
TGTGCCACTAGGTGGGGACTGAACACTGAAGCTTTCTTT
CATRWGLNTEAFF
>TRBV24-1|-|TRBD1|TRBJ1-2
TGTACCGCGACCGGACAGGGGAACTATGGCTACACCTTC
CTATGQGNYGYTF
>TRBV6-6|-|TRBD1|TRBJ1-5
TGTGCCAGCAGATATACAGGGGGCAATCAGCCCCAGCATTTT
CASRYTGGNQPQHF
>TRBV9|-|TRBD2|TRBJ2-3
TGTGCCAGCAGCGTAGGAAGCGGGAGCGGGCATACGCAGTATTTT
CASSVGSGSGHTQYF
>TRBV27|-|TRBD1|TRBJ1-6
TGTGCCAGCATTGCGACAGGGCTAGATTCACCCCTCCACTTT
CASIATGLDSPLHF
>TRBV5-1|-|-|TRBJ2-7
TGCGCCAGCAGCTTGGAGGGACGGGAGAACTACGAGCAGTACTTC
CASSLEGRENYEQYF